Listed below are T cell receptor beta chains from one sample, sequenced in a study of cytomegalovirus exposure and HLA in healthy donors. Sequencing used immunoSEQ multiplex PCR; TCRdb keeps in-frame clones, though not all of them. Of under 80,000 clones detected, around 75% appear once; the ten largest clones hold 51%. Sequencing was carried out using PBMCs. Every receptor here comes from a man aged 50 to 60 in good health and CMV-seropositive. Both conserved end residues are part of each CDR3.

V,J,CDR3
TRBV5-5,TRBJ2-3,CASSLVLRQGPADTQYF
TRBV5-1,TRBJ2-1,CASSLGNLVRNEQFF
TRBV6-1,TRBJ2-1,CAITTGEEFGWQFF
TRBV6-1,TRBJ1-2,CASSEPGYGYTF
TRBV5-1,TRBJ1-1,CASGPLPGTLNTEAFF
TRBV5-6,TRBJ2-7,CASSFRASSYEQYF
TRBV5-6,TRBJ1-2,CASSFRTGGSYGYTF
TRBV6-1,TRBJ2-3,CASSSNPISTDTQYF
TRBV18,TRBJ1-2,CASSPLDRVGYGYTF
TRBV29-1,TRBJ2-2,CSVEVTGFTGELFF
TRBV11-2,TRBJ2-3,CASSFLGAIRTDTQYF
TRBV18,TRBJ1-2,CASSPQDIHGGYTF
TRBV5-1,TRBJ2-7,CDSTQGLTYEQYF
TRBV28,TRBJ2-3,CASRPGDSRADTQYF
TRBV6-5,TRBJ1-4,CASSDRDWEKLFF
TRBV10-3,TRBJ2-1,CAISEPSGSSYNEQFF
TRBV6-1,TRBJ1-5,CASGIQGSQPQHF
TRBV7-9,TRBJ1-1,CSSSGIMGQSNTEAFF
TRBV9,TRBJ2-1,CASSAPFGGAYNEQFF
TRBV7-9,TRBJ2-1,CASSLMYTYNEQFF
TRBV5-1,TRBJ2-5,CASSLADRVEETQYF
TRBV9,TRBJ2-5,CASSATSGYSGETQYF
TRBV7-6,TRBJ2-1,CASSLVTGIKDEQFF
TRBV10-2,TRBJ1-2,CASSLEAGASGLYGYTF
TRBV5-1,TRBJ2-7,CASSLGTGGYEQYF
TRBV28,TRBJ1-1,CASSLGGGTGLTTQSNTEAFF
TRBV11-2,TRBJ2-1,CASSSGQVGEQFF
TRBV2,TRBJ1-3,CASTSNAMSGNTIYF
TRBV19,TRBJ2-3,CASSMVLADTDTQYF
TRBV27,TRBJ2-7,CASSLNGGRTSYEQYF
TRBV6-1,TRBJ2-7,CASRNGQFYEQYF
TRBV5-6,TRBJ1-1,CASSRTGNTEAFF
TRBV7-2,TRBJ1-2,CASRAGGNGYTF
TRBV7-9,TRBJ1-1,CASSLRSNTEAFF
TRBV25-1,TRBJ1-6,CAPINSPLHF
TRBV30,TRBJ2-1,CAWSPLAGVYNEQFF
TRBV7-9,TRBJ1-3,CASSLEGAAGNTIYF
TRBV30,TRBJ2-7,CAWSTMDRGRFYEQYF
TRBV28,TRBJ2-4,CASSFGQGNIQYF
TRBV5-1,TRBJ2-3,CASSLGTHTDTQYF
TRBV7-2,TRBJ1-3,CASSPGLDTIYF
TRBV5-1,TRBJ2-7,CASSRGTGTYEQYF
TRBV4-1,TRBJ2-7,CASSHPLGAGLREQYF